This T cell receptor beta chain comes out of a study of cytomegalovirus exposure and HLA in healthy donors. Overall study results and limits: Among CMV-associated TCR beta chains, most appeared HLA-restricted in a later analysis.

Deletions cut 4 bases from V and 4 bases from J, with 20 bases between. CDR3 length: 17 residues. Germline CDR1 SGHRS, CDR2 YFSETQ. Researchers ran the PCR with 60 Vbeta and 13 Jbeta primers. Using immunoSEQ multiplex PCR, the repertoire was profiled, and TCRdb retains in-frame clones only, with some absent. Of 110,000 or so clones listed, around 75% are singletons. Note on this clone: The antigen remains unidentified.

What was sequenced was PBMCs. The J gene is TRBJ2-2, the V gene TRBV5-1, with D maybe TRBD1 (6 bases). The receptor comes from a man between 25 and 39 years old in good health and CMV-seronegative. The CDR3 DNA sequence: TGCGCCAGCAGCCCCGTTCCAGGGGTGGCCTCCACCGGGGAGCTGTTTTTT. Residues: CASSPVPGVASTGELFF.